The entry below describes one T cell receptor beta chain. Sequencing libraries for TCR beta were prepared with iRepertoire HTBI primers and Arm-PCR of CDR3 regions. Each CDR3 protein gets one entry after TCRdb re-called the multiplex PCR reads with MiXCR. The table records hundreds of thousands of distinct CDR3 sequences, 15% to 20% of them present only once. The sample is drawn from a study of regulatory T cells in long-lasting Graves disease. As for time point: newly diagnosed GD, antithyroid drugs for less than 3 months. Extracted RNA from PBMCs served as the source of the TCR library. This CDR3 contains 17 residues. Germline V gives CDR1 SGHTA, CDR2 FQGTGA. The V and J ends lost 5 bases and 5 bases respectively, with 25 bases between them. The same sample was also studied in work on T cells in Graves' hyperthyroidism and ophthalmopathy. According to that study: A first-round RT-PCR of the TCR CDR3 used the HTBI primer set. Peripheral blood also featured most of the thyroid clonotypes expanded above 0.001. Using 13 V-J features, a model discriminated ophthalmopathy from stable hyperthyroidism.

The material sequenced was peripheral blood mononuclear cells (PBMCs), taken at new diagnosis, from a patient treated with antithyroid drugs. This chain connects TRBV7-3 to TRBJ2-7; D is undetermined. The origin of this receptor is a woman in her twenties or thirties with Graves disease. The CDR3 bases are TGTGCCAGCAGCCTCAACCCCCCTGAGGTCCTTGGGGACGAGCAGTACTTC. This encodes CASSLNPPEVLGDEQYF.